These 31 T cell receptor beta chains were all obtained from the same sample, sequenced in a study of T cell changes during pregnancy in multiple sclerosis (dated by TCRdb to between 2018 and 2020). The library relied on the immunoSEQ multiplex PCR assay. The clones in this table, taken by TCRdb from immuneACCESS, are in-frame only. Not every clone is retained; where verified, under half of the shortfall comes from an unresolved V gene, and the cause of the rest is unknown. Here the sample has 45,000 to 60,000 clones; roughly 93% occur a single time. The ten largest clones represent around 2% of the sample. Source: peripheral blood, taken in the second trimester of pregnancy. All receptors come from a female donor with multiple sclerosis, enrolled in a pregnancy study.

This chain's CDR3 is CAWSVSGTGKNTEAFF. The CDR3 DNA reads as TGTGCCTGGAGTGTATCCGGGACAGGTAAAAACACTGAAGCTTTCTTT. The chain is built from TRBV30 and TRBJ1-1, with TRBD1 matching 8 bases. CDR1 is GTSNPN and CDR2 is SVGIG in the germline V gene (reference sequence). V lost 0 bases and J lost 2; bases outside the gene matches: 8. This CDR3 is built from 16 residues.

This clone has just one count. V usage is TRBV29-1 and J usage is TRBJ1-2; D gene ambiguous. The CDR3 length is 13 residues. V lost 4 bases, J lost 0 bases, and 9 bases lay in between. CDR1 and CDR2 from the germline V gene are SQVTM and ANQGSEA. This CDR3 reads CSVVTPPNYGYTF. The DNA of the CDR3 is TGCAGCGTTGTGACACCTCCTAACTATGGCTACACCTTC.

This clone occurred once. This rearrangement joins TRBV28 to TRBJ2-5; 9 bases match TRBD2. V lost 5 bases, J lost 4 bases, and 14 bases stayed unmatched. Germline V CDR1 and CDR2: MDHEN, SYDVKM. The CDR3 spans 17 residues. Here the CDR3 reads CASSRNLREGRGETQYF. The CDR3 DNA reads TGTGCCAGCAGTCGTAACTTGCGGGAGGGCAGGGGAGAGACCCAGTACTTC.

This clone was recorded only once. One end of the junction is discordant with germline, which a read error may explain. This rearrangement joins TRBV18 to TRBJ2-5; tentative D call: TRBD2 (6 bases). This CDR3 is built from 15 residues. Germline CDR1 and CDR2: KGHSH and LQKENI. This CDR3 reads CASSPPGLTEETQYF. The CDR3 region has the DNA TGTGCCAGCTCCCCACCGGGACTGACAGAAGAGACCCAGTACTTC.

This clone has just one count. This chain uses TRBV2 with TRBJ2-1, with D perhaps matching TRBD2 (5 bases). Germline CDR1 and CDR2: SNHLY and FYNNEI. Trimming took off 3 bases at V and 0 bases at J, with 9 bases between the two ends. The CDR3 loop spans 15 amino acids. CDR3 in amino acids: CASSEGSDSYNEQFF. CDR3 in DNA: TGTGCCAGCAGTGAGGGTAGCGACTCCTACAATGAGCAGTTCTTC.

The chain couples TRBV15 to TRBJ1-2; possibly TRBD1 for D (6 bases). Per the germline V gene, CDR1 is LNHNV and CDR2 is YYDKDF (reference sequence). Trimming left V 2 bases short and J 4 bases short, with 14 bases between. The CDR3 is 15 amino acids. The CDR3 loop reads CATSRPQGSVYGYTF. CDR3 bases: TGTGCCACCAGCAGACCACAGGGTTCAGTCTATGGCTACACCTTC.

The rearrangement joins TRBV19 to TRBJ2-5; TRBD2 matches 15 bases. V lost 5 bases and J lost 4; bases outside the gene matches: 5. CDR1 LNHDA and CDR2 SQIVND come from the germline V gene (reference sequence). The CDR3 loop spans 16 amino acids. The CDR3 sequence: CASSAGLAGGRETQYF. The CDR3 DNA sequence: TGTGCCAGTAGTGCAGGACTAGCGGGAGGGCGAGAGACCCAGTACTTC.

V gene TRBV30 combines with J gene TRBJ1-5; 9 bases align to TRBD1. This CDR3 has 13 residues. Looked up from germline, CDR1 is GTSNPN and CDR2 is SVGIG (reference sequence). Trimming at V came to 4 bases and at J to 6 bases, leaving 4 bases not matched to a gene. CDR3 DNA: TGTGCCTGGACCAAGGACAGGGGTCAGCCCCAGCATTTT. Translating gives CAWTKDRGQPQHF.

The chain joins TRBV2 to TRBJ2-3, with 7 bases matching TRBD1. Germline V CDR1 and CDR2: SNHLY, FYNNEI. The CDR3 is made up of 15 amino acids. Unmatched junction bases numbered 11, after V lost 7 bases and J lost 4 bases. The CDR3 DNA follows: TGTGCCAGCACCCACCCAGACAGGGTGGCAGATACGCAGTATTTT. It yields the protein CASTHPDRVADTQYF.

Only one count was recorded for this clone. The chain links TRBV7-9 to TRBJ2-6; no clear D gene. Germline assignment: CDR1 SEHNR and CDR2 FQNEAQ (reference sequence). This CDR3 spans 16 amino acids. Trimming took 5 bases from V and 0 from J, leaving 11 bases between them. CDR3 in amino acids: CASSHVPGSGANVLTF. DNA of the CDR3: TGTGCCAGCAGCCATGTGCCCGGCTCTGGGGCCAACGTCCTGACTTTC.

J is TRBJ1-1 and V is TRBV7-2, with a possible D match to TRBD1 (6 bases). The CDR3 has 16 residues. Germline-derived CDR1 and CDR2 are SGHTA and FQGNSA. The V end lost 4 bases, the J end lost 0 bases, and 15 bases lay between the germline ends. In DNA, the CDR3 is TGTGCCAGCAGCTCCCCAGTGACAGGTTTGAACACTGAAGCTTTCTTT. The encoded protein is CASSSPVTGLNTEAFF.

The chain uses TRBV27 and TRBJ2-5, with D possibly being TRBD1 (5 bases). Trimming removed 6 bases at V and 0 bases at J, with 14 bases between. In germline, CDR1 is MNHEY, CDR2 SMNVEV (reference sequence). CDR3 size: 15 residues. The CDR3 is CASSLRRGYQETQYF. The CDR3 DNA reads TGTGCCAGCAGCCTTCGTAGGGGCTACCAAGAGACCCAGTACTTC.

J is TRBJ2-5 and V is TRBV25-1; D perhaps matches TRBD2 (5 bases). The CDR3 runs to 15 residues. The V gene lost 5 bases and the J gene lost 3 bases, with 16 bases spanning the gap. CDR1 and CDR2 (germline): MGHDK, SYGVNS. CDR3 protein: CASSFGGVGKETQYF. CDR3 DNA: TGTGCCAGCAGTTTTGGTGGAGTCGGGAAAGAGACCCAGTACTTC.

The chain carries TRBV7-3 and TRBJ2-1; weak D call: TRBD2 (5 bases). CDR3 length equals 15 residues. Germline CDR1 and CDR2: SGHTA and FQGTGA. V was pared by 6 bases and J by 5 bases, with 17 bases between. In DNA form, the CDR3 reads TGTGCCAGCAGGGAACCCGGACTGGTTAACAATGAGCAGTTCTTC. Its protein product is CASREPGLVNNEQFF.

The V and J genes are TRBV6-5 and TRBJ2-3; 10 nucleotides align to TRBD2. The V segment lost 2 bases and the J segment 4 bases; nucleotides outside the gene matches: 3. Germline V lookup: CDR1 MNHEY, CDR2 SVGAGI. The CDR3 contains 15 residues. CDR3 sequence (DNA): TGTGCCAGCAGTTACGGTCTAGCGGGGGCAGATACGCAGTATTTT. This encodes CASSYGLAGADTQYF.

V and J are TRBV15 and TRBJ2-1, with TRBD2 identical over 8 bases. The CDR3 has 20 amino acids. CDR1 is LNHNV, CDR2 YYDKDF, per germline (reference sequence). V gave up 1 base and J gave up 1 base; unmatched junction bases: 15. CDR3 sequence reads: CATSRGYRTAGVVSYNEQFF. The CDR3 DNA sequence: TGTGCCACCAGCAGAGGGTATAGGACAGCGGGAGTTGTATCCTACAATGAGCAGTTCTTC.

The chain employs TRBV4-3 and TRBJ1-1; the D is unclear. V gave up 0 bases and J gave up 0 bases, with 5 bases separating them. The CDR3 length is 14 residues. The germline CDR1 and CDR2 sequences are LGHNA and YSLEER. CDR3 protein: CASSQDLMNTEAFF. CDR3 DNA: TGCGCCAGCAGCCAAGACTTAATGAACACTGAAGCTTTCTTT.

The V gene is TRBV7-3, the J gene TRBJ1-1, with 8 bases lining up with TRBD1. The CDR3 spans 14 residues. The junction had 5 bases not matched to a gene; V was cut back by 4 bases and J by 4 bases. Germline V gives CDR1 SGHTA, CDR2 FQGTGA. Written as DNA, the CDR3 is TGTGCCAGCAGCTCCGGGACAGGCCCCACTGAAGCTTTCTTT. It translates to CASSSGTGPTEAFF.

This clone was counted a few times. The chain has TRBV6-4 and TRBJ2-1; 8 bases line up with TRBD2. The CDR3 runs 15 residues. Germline V gene lookup returns CDR1 MRHNA and CDR2 SNTAGT. After removal of 0 bases from V and 6 bases from J, the junction contained 4 bases not matched to a gene. The CDR3 nucleotides read TGTGCCAGCAGTGACTCTTCGGGGACTAGCAATGAGCAGTTCTTC. This encodes CASSDSSGTSNEQFF.

This clone has a single count. This rearrangement joins TRBV29-1 to TRBJ2-1; 12 positions match TRBD2. The CDR3 extends over 16 amino acids. The J segment lost 4 bases and the V segment lost 6 bases, leaving 10 bases of the junction unmatched. From germline, CDR1 is SQVTM and CDR2 ANQGSEA. DNA of the CDR3: TGCAGCGTAGGGGGGCTAGCGGGAGGGAGATACAATGAGCAGTTCTTC. Protein: CSVGGLAGGRYNEQFF.

This sequence joins TRBV19 and TRBJ1-5; no firm D call. Deletions cut 5 bases from V and 1 base from J, with 15 bases between. CDR1 LNHDA and CDR2 SQIVND come from the germline V gene (reference sequence). The CDR3 consists of 16 residues. The CDR3 bases are TGTGCCAGTAGTGGAGACGGGCCGGGGAGCAATCAGCCCCAGCATTTT. Residues: CASSGDGPGSNQPQHF.

V is TRBV5-5 and J is TRBJ1-5; weak D call: TRBD1 (6 bases). Germline loops: CDR1 SGHKS, CDR2 YYEKEE (reference sequence). V was pared by 0 bases and J by 1 base, with 8 bases between. The CDR3 extends over 15 amino acids. The CDR3: CASSLGQASNQPQHF. The DNA for the CDR3 is TGTGCCAGCAGCTTGGGACAGGCGAGCAATCAGCCCCAGCATTTT.

This chain links TRBV19 with TRBJ1-2; 7 positions agree with TRBD1. This CDR3 contains 12 residues. The V and J ends lost 6 bases and 6 bases, in that order; junction bases with no gene match: 4. Germline V CDR1 and CDR2: LNHDA, SQIVND (reference sequence). CDR3 in amino acids: CASSRQGDGYTF. The CDR3 coding sequence is TGTGCCAGTAGCCGTCAGGGGGATGGCTACACCTTC.

The V call is TRBV10-2, the J call TRBJ2-7; 12 bases align to TRBD2. The CDR3 runs to 16 residues. Trimming at V came to 4 bases and at J to 6 bases, leaving 10 bases not matched to a gene. Germline V gene lookup returns CDR1 WSHSY and CDR2 SAAADI. The CDR3 bases are TGCGCCAGCAGTGTGGAACTAATGACTAGCGGGAGCGAGCAGTACTTC. Translation gives CASSVELMTSGSEQYF.

This clone was found a few times. V usage is TRBV5-1 and J usage is TRBJ2-7, with TRBD1 matching over 8 bases. The V and J ends lost 1 base and 3 bases, in that order; junction bases with no gene match: 6. CDR1 and CDR2 (germline): SGHRS, YFSETQ. This CDR3 spans 15 amino acids. CDR3 residues: CASSLKTGDFYEQYF. The CDR3 DNA follows: TGCGCCAGCAGCTTGAAGACAGGGGACTTCTACGAGCAGTACTTC.

The rearrangement uses TRBV2 and TRBJ2-2; no definite D call. In germline, CDR1 is SNHLY, CDR2 FYNNEI. The V gene lost 5 bases and the J gene lost 4 bases, with 8 bases spanning the gap. CDR3 length: 13 residues. The CDR3 here is CASSLRGTGELFF. Here the CDR3 DNA reads TGTGCCAGCAGTTTAAGAGGCACCGGGGAGCTGTTTTTT.

The genes are TRBV11-2 and TRBJ2-1, with 10 bases that match TRBD2. CDR1 is SGHAT and CDR2 is FQNNGV in the germline V gene. The CDR3 loop spans 14 amino acids. Trimming removed 5 bases from V and 6 bases from J; junction bases left unmatched: 4. The CDR3 coding sequence is TGTGCCAGCAGCATAACTAGCGGGGTCAATGAGCAGTTCTTC. It is translated as CASSITSGVNEQFF.

The chain uses TRBV5-1 and TRBJ2-7; the match to TRBD1 covers 7 bases. Trimming at V came to 3 bases and at J to 2 bases, leaving 5 bases not matched to a gene. Germline V gives CDR1 SGHRS, CDR2 YFSETQ. This CDR3 is 14 amino acids long. The CDR3 loop is CASSYTGVPYEQYF. CDR3 coding DNA: TGCGCCAGCAGCTACACAGGGGTTCCCTACGAGCAGTACTTC.

This chain uses TRBV27 with TRBJ1-6, with D perhaps matching TRBD1 (5 bases). The CDR3 runs 15 residues. Trimming stripped 0 bases from V and 9 bases from J, with 12 bases between. The germline gives CDR1 MNHEY, CDR2 SMNVEV (reference sequence). Written as DNA, the CDR3 is TGTGCCAGCAGTTTATCTCAGGGAATGGGTTCACCCCTCCACTTT. This sequence encodes CASSLSQGMGSPLHF.

The chain recombines TRBV5-4 with TRBJ2-7, with TRBD2 matching 8 bases. The V and J ends lost 1 base and 3 bases, in that order; junction bases with no gene match: 6. The CDR3 covers 15 residues. Germline-derived CDR1 and CDR2 are SGHNT and YYREEE (reference sequence). The CDR3 is CASSLMVAGLYEQYF. The CDR3 nucleotides are TGTGCCAGCAGCTTGATGGTAGCGGGACTCTACGAGCAGTACTTC. The full variable domain, in which reference TRBV5-4 and TRBJ2-7 provide the parts outside the CDR3, is ETGVTQSPTHLIKTRGQQVTLRCSSQSGHNTVSWYQQALGQGPQFIFQYYREEENGRGNFPPRFSGLQFPNYSSELNVNALELDDSALYLCASSLMVAGLYEQYFGPGTRLTVT.

This chain joins TRBV27 and TRBJ2-2; D is ambiguous. This CDR3 spans 13 amino acids. Trimming stripped 2 bases from V and 2 bases from J, with 3 bases between. Germline V gives CDR1 MNHEY, CDR2 SMNVEV (reference sequence). The CDR3: CASSLTNTGELFF. The CDR3 DNA reads as TGTGCCAGCAGTTTAACTAACACCGGGGAGCTGTTTTTT.